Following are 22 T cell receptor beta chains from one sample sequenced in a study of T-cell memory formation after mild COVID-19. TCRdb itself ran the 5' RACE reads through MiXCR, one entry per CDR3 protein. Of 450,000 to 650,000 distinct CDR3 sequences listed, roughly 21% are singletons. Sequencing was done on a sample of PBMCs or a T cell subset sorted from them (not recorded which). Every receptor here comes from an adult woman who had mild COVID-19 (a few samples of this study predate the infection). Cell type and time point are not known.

Here the CDR3 reads CASSYSTGVYGYTF. CDR3 DNA: TGTGCCAGCAGTTACTCGACAGGGGTCTATGGCTACACCTTC. V is TRBV6-6 and J is TRBJ1-2, with 8 bases matching TRBD1. V was pared by 0 bases and J by 4 bases, with 1 base of the junction left unmatched. Per germline, CDR1 MNHNY and CDR2 SVGAGI (reference sequence). CDR3 length: 14 amino acids.

CDR3 coding DNA: TGCAGCGTTGAATTGGGACAGGACGAGCAGTACTTC. This gives the protein CSVELGQDEQYF. The chain uses TRBV29-1 and TRBJ2-7; 8 positions agree with TRBD1. The CDR3 covers 12 residues. CDR1 is SQVTM, CDR2 ANQGSEA, per germline. V lost 2 bases, J lost 5 bases, and 2 bases stayed unmatched.

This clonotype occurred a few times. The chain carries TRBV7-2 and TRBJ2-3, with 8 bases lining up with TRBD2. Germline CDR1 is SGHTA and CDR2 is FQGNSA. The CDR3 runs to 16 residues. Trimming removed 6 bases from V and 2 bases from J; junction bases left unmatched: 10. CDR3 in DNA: TGTGCCAGCAGACGGAGCGGGAGAGGGTCCACAGATACGCAGTATTTT. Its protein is CASRRSGRGSTDTQYF.

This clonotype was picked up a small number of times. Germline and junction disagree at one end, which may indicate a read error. This chain's CDR3 is CASSLDGTGAYEQYF. CDR3 DNA: TGTGCCAGCAGCTTAGACGGGACAGGGGCCTACGAGCAGTACTTC. V and J are TRBV5-1 and TRBJ2-7; 10 positions match TRBD1. The CDR3 loop spans 15 amino acids. Germline V gives CDR1 SGHRS, CDR2 YFSETQ.

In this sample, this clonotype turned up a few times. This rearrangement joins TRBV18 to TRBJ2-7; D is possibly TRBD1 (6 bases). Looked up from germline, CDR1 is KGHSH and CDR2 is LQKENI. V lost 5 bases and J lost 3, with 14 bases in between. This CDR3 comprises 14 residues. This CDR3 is CASSAGQSNYEQYF. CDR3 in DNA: TGTGCCAGCTCAGCAGGACAGTCCAACTACGAGCAGTACTTC.

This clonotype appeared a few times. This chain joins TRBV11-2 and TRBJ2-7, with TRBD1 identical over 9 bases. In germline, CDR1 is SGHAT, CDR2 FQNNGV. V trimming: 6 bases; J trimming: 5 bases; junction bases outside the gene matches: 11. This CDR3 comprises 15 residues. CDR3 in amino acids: CASSRNRDRVNEQYF. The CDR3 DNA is TGTGCCAGCAGTCGCAACCGGGACAGGGTTAACGAGCAGTACTTC.

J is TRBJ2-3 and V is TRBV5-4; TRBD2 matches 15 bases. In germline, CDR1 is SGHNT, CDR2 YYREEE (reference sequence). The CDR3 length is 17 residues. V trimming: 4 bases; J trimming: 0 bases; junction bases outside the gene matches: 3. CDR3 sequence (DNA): TGTGCCAGCAGCCGGACTAGCGGGGGGGCTAGCACAGATACGCAGTATTTT. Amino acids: CASSRTSGGASTDTQYF.

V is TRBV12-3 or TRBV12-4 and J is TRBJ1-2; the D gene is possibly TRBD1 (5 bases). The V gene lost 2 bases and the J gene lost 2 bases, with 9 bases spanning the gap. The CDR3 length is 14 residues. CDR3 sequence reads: CASSLLGPNYGYTF. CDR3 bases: TGTGCCAGCAGTTTACTGGGACCAAACTATGGCTACACCTTC.

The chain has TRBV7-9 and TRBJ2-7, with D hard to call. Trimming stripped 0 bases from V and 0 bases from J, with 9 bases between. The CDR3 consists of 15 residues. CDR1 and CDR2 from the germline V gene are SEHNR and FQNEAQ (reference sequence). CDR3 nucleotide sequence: TGTGCCAGCAGCTTAGCGGTAGGGCCCTCCTACGAGCAGTACTTC. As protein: CASSLAVGPSYEQYF.

The CDR3 nucleotides read TGTGCCAGCAGTCCAGGTGGGCATCAGCCCCAGCATTTT. Protein product: CASSPGGHQPQHF. The J gene is TRBJ1-5, the V gene TRBV12-3 or TRBV12-4, with D hard to call. V was pared by 5 bases and J by 5 bases, with 10 bases between. The CDR3 extends over 13 amino acids.

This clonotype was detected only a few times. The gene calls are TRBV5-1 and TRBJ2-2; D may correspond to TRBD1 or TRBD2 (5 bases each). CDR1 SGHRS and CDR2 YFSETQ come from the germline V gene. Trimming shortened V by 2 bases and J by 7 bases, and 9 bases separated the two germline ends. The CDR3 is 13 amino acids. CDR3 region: CASSFLGVGELFF. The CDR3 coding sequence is TGCGCCAGCAGCTTCCTGGGGGTCGGGGAGCTGTTTTTT. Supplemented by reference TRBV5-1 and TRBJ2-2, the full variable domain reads KAGVTQTPRYLIKTRGQQVTLSCSPISGHRSVSWYQQTPGQGLQFLFEYFSETQRNKGNFPGRFSGRQFSNSRSEMNVSTLELGDSALYLCASSFLGVGELFFGEGSRLTVL.

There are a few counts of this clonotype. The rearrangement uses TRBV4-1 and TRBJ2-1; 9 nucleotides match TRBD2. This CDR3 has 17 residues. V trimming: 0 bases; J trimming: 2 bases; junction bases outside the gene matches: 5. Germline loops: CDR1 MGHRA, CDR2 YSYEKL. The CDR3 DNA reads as TGCGCCAGCAGCCAAGATAGTGGCGGGGGGGCCTACAATGAGCAGTTCTTC. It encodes CASSQDSGGGAYNEQFF.

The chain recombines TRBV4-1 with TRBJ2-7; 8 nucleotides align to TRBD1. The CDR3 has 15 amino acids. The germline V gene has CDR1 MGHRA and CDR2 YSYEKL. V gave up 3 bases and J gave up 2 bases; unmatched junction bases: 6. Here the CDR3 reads CASSHGGQGAYEQYF. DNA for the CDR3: TGCGCCAGCAGCCACGGAGGACAGGGTGCCTACGAGCAGTACTTC.

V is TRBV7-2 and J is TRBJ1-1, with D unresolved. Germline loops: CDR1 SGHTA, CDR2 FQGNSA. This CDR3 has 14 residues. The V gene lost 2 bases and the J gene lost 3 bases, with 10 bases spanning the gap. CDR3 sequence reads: CASSLYGSDTEAFF. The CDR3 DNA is TGTGCCAGCAGCTTATACGGCAGTGACACTGAAGCTTTCTTT.

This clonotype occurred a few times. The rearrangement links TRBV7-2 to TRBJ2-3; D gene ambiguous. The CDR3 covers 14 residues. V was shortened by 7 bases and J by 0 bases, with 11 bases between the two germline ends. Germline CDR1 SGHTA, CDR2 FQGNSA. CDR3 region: CASTLRASTDTQYF. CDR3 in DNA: TGTGCCAGCACCCTTAGGGCAAGCACAGATACGCAGTATTTT.

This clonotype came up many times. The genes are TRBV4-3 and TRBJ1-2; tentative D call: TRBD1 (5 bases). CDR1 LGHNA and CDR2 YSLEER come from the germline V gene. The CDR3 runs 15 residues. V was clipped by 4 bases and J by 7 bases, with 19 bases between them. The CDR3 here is CASSPETRQGGGYTF. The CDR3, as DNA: TGCGCCAGCAGCCCCGAGACTCGCCAGGGTGGTGGCTACACCTTC.

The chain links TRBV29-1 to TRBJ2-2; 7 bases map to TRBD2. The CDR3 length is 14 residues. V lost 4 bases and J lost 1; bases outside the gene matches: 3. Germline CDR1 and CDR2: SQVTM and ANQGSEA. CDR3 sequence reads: CSVGAGWNTGELFF. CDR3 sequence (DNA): TGCAGCGTTGGAGCGGGGTGGAACACCGGGGAGCTGTTTTTT.

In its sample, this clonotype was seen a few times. CDR3 sequence reads: CASSSRGRDTEAFF. The CDR3 coding sequence is TGTGCCAGCAGTTCCAGGGGGCGGGACACTGAAGCTTTCTTT. The rearrangement links TRBV12-3 or TRBV12-4 to TRBJ1-1, with 8 positions matching TRBD1. V was clipped by 4 bases and J by 3 bases; unmatched bases: 4. The CDR3 has 14 amino acids.

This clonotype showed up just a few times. The CDR3 reads CASTEGGGGEAFF. For the CDR3, the DNA is TGTGCCAGCACCGAGGGAGGGGGCGGAGAAGCTTTCTTT. The chain links TRBV25-1 to TRBJ1-1; 7 bases fit TRBD1. Losses at the gene ends were 7 bases for V and 8 bases for J; bases not matched to a gene: 10. The CDR3 extends over 13 amino acids. Per the germline V gene, CDR1 is MGHDK and CDR2 is SYGVNS. Full variable domain (outside the CDR3, taken from reference TRBV25-1 and TRBJ1-1): EADIYQTPRYLVIGTGKKITLECSQTMGHDKMYWYQQDPGMELHLIHYSYGVNSTEKGDLSSESTVSRIRTEHFPLTLESARPSHTSQYLCASTEGGGGEAFFGQGTRLTVV.

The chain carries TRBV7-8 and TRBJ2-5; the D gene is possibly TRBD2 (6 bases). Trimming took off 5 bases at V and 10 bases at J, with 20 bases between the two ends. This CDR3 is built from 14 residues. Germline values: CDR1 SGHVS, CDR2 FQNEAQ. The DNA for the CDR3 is TGTGCCAGCAGCCCTACAACGACGCGGGGTGACCAGTACTTC. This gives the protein CASSPTTTRGDQYF.

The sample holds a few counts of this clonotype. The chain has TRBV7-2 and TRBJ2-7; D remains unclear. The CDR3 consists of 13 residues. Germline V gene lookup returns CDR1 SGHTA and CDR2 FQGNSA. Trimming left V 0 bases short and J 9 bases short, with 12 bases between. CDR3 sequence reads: CASSLAYRSGQYF. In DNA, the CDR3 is TGTGCCAGCAGCTTAGCGTATCGGTCGGGGCAGTACTTC.

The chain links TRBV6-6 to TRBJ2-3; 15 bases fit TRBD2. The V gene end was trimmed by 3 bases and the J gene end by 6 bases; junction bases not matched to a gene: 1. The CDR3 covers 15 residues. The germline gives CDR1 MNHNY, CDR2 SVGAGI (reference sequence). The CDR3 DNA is TGTGCCAGCAGTTATGGACTAGCGGGAGGGGATACGCAGTATTTT. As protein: CASSYGLAGGDTQYF.